A single sample is the source of the 17 T cell receptor beta chains below, sequenced in a study of blood T cell repertoires in COVID-19. Only in-frame clones appear in the TCRdb table, and some are missing; sequencing was by immunoSEQ multiplex PCR. The repertoire holds 110,000 or so clones, with 81% as singletons. The sequenced material came from peripheral blood. These receptors came from a man aged 45-65 years with acute or convalescent COVID-19.

V is TRBV19 and J is TRBJ1-1, with D perhaps matching TRBD1 (5 bases). The germline V and J ends were trimmed by 2 bases and 6 bases, with 19 bases remaining between them. CDR3 size: 16 residues. Germline CDR1 reads LNHDA; CDR2 reads SQIVND (reference sequence). CDR3 loop: CASSISKIDGGAEAFF. The CDR3 coding sequence is TGTGCCAGTAGTATATCAAAGATAGACGGGGGAGCTGAAGCTTTCTTT.

The chain combines TRBV10-3 with TRBJ2-5; 10 bases are shared with TRBD1. After removal of 5 bases from V and 4 bases from J, the junction contained 7 bases not matched to a gene. Per germline, CDR1 ENHRY and CDR2 SYGVKD. This CDR3 comprises 15 residues. CDR3 sequence reads: CAISPGQGEGETQYF. The CDR3 bases are TGTGCCATCAGTCCAGGACAGGGGGAGGGAGAGACCCAGTACTTC.

This clone was counted between two and nine times. This sequence joins TRBV5-5 and TRBJ1-1; a possible D gene is TRBD1 (6 bases). The CDR3 extends over 16 amino acids. Between the trimmed V and J ends, which lost 3 bases and 0 bases, there was a span of 15 bases. CDR1 is SGHKS and CDR2 is YYEKEE in the germline V gene (reference sequence). For the CDR3, the DNA is TGTGCCAGCAGCTGGGGAACGGGACACCTGAACACTGAAGCTTTCTTT. This encodes CASSWGTGHLNTEAFF.

This clone was recorded only once. This chain links TRBV2 with TRBJ1-5; D not certain. The V end was cut by 3 bases, the J end by 6 bases, with 9 bases between. Germline CDR1 reads SNHLY; CDR2 reads FYNNEI. The CDR3 totals 13 residues. The CDR3 region has the DNA TGTGCCAGCAGTGACTCCCCGGGTCAGCCCCAGCATTTT. This gives the protein CASSDSPGQPQHF.

The J gene is TRBJ1-5, the V gene TRBV6-1, with D possibly being TRBD1 (6 bases). The length of the CDR3 is 15 residues. The germline CDR1 and CDR2 sequences are MNHNS and SASEGT. Trimming left V 0 bases short and J 7 bases short, with 13 bases between. CDR3: CASSEAGNREQPQHF. For the CDR3, the DNA is TGTGCCAGCAGTGAAGCGGGGAACAGGGAGCAGCCCCAGCATTTT.

The chain couples TRBV19 to TRBJ1-2; weak D call: TRBD1 (5 bases). Germline V gene sequence: CDR1 LNHDA, CDR2 SQIVND (reference sequence). V lost 6 bases to trimming and J lost 4 bases, with 15 bases between them. There are 14 residues in the CDR3. CDR3 DNA sequence: TGTGCCAGTAGCCCCGCCCCCGGGGGCTATGGCTACACCTTC. Its translation is CASSPAPGGYGYTF.

The CDR3 protein is CAIRGTVSYNEQFF. The CDR3, as DNA: TGTGCCATCAGGGGGACAGTTTCCTACAATGAGCAGTTCTTC. The gene calls are TRBV10-3 and TRBJ2-1, with 7 nucleotides matching TRBD1. Losses at the gene ends were 6 bases for V and 1 base for J; bases not matched to a gene: 3. This CDR3 is 14 amino acids long. Per the germline V gene, CDR1 is ENHRY and CDR2 is SYGVKD.

The rearrangement links TRBV28 to TRBJ2-3, with D possibly TRBD1 on 5 matching bases. Deletions cut 6 bases from V and 1 base from J, with 17 bases between. The germline gives CDR1 MDHEN, CDR2 SYDVKM. This CDR3 contains 16 residues. CDR3 region: CASRGPVTRRTDTQYF. In DNA, the CDR3 is TGTGCCAGCAGGGGGCCCGTCACACGACGCACAGATACGCAGTATTTT.

This clone was seen a single time. The rearrangement joins TRBV11-2 to TRBJ1-1; D remains ambiguous. The CDR3 is made up of 15 amino acids. Per germline, CDR1 SGHAT and CDR2 FQNNGV. Trimming pared 1 base from V and 4 bases from J, leaving 13 bases between. This CDR3 reads CASSLVGEGITEAFF. The CDR3, as DNA: TGTGCCAGCAGCTTAGTTGGGGAGGGAATCACTGAAGCTTTCTTT.

The chain links TRBV19 to TRBJ1-1, with 7 bases that match TRBD1. V shed 5 bases and J 4 bases; nucleotides not matched to a gene: 16. This CDR3 has 17 residues. Per the germline V gene, CDR1 is LNHDA and CDR2 is SQIVND (reference sequence). CDR3 loop: CASSARGRETGSTEAFF. The CDR3 DNA sequence: TGTGCCAGTAGTGCGCGGGGCCGCGAGACAGGGAGCACTGAAGCTTTCTTT.

CDR3 amino acids: CASSPGHSGYTF. DNA of the CDR3: TGTGCCAGCAGTCCGGGACATAGTGGCTACACCTTC. This chain uses TRBV28 with TRBJ1-2; a possible D gene is TRBD1 (6 bases). CDR3 length equals 12 residues. Germline CDR1 reads MDHEN; CDR2 reads SYDVKM. The ends were cut back, 5 bases at V and 7 bases at J, with 11 bases in the middle.

The rearrangement joins TRBV2 to TRBJ1-1; D gene uncertain. The CDR3 consists of 14 residues. Germline CDR1 and CDR2: SNHLY and FYNNEI. Trimming left V 2 bases short and J 4 bases short, with 11 bases between. CDR3 in amino acids: CASSELIGSTEAFF. The CDR3 DNA sequence: TGTGCCAGCAGTGAATTAATAGGGAGCACTGAAGCTTTCTTT.

The chain is built from TRBV10-2 and TRBJ2-2; D is undetermined. The V and J ends lost 3 bases and 3 bases respectively, with 5 bases between them. The CDR3 loop spans 13 amino acids. Germline V gene data show CDR1 as WSHSY and CDR2 as SAAADI. Here the CDR3 reads CASSDPYTGELFF. The CDR3 region has the DNA TGCGCCAGCAGTGATCCTTACACCGGGGAGCTGTTTTTT.

The J gene is TRBJ1-3, the V gene TRBV7-8; D might be TRBD1 (6 bases). This CDR3 is 16 amino acids long. With 4 bases removed from V and 4 bases from J, the gap between germline ends came to 17 bases. From germline, CDR1 is SGHVS and CDR2 FQNEAQ. The CDR3 protein is CASSSRARQAGNTIYF. CDR3 nucleotide sequence: TGTGCCAGCAGCTCAAGGGCCCGACAGGCCGGAAACACCATATATTTT.

This chain uses TRBV5-4 with TRBJ1-2; 9 nucleotides align to TRBD1. The CDR3 extends over 17 amino acids. Germline values: CDR1 SGHNT, CDR2 YYREEE (reference sequence). The trim removed 4 bases at V and 6 bases at J, leaving 16 bases unmatched. The CDR3 DNA follows: TGTGCCAGCAGCCAGGGAGGGACAGGGAGACCCAGTAATGGCTACACCTTC. It codes for CASSQGGTGRPSNGYTF. Variable domain in full (rest from reference TRBV5-4 and TRBJ1-2): ETGVTQSPTHLIKTRGQQVTLRCSSQSGHNTVSWYQQALGQGPQFIFQYYREEENGRGNFPPRFSGLQFPNYSSELNVNALELDDSALYLCASSQGGTGRPSNGYTFGSGTRLTVV.

The J gene is TRBJ1-3, the V gene TRBV20-1, with a weak D call TRBD1 (5 bases). The CDR3 length is 11 residues. Germline CDR1 reads DFQATT; CDR2 reads SNEGSKA (reference sequence). Trimming removed 5 bases from V and 4 bases from J, with 6 bases in between. Here the CDR3 DNA reads TGCAGTGCTGGGGGGGGAAACACCATATATTTT. Residues: CSAGGGNTIYF.

The chain combines TRBV27 with TRBJ2-7; a weak D match, TRBD2 (6 bases). CDR3 length equals 14 residues. The V end was cut by 0 bases, the J end by 4 bases, with 10 bases between. Germline V lookup: CDR1 MNHEY, CDR2 SMNVEV (reference sequence). The CDR3 region is CASSLSAGSYEQYV. The DNA for the CDR3 is TGTGCCAGCAGTTTATCAGCGGGCTCATACGAGCAGTACGTC.